The T cell receptor (beta chain) under discussion was sequenced for a study of OX40 agonist ivuxolimab in advanced cancers. The overall study: Three patients got partial responses; one had hepatocellular carcinoma and two had cutaneous melanoma.

Sequencing was performed with immunoSEQ multiplex PCR; in TCRdb, only in-frame clones are kept and a portion is missing. Of 79,000 or so clones in the sample, 85% were seen once. The CDR3 loop spans 14 amino acids. Per the germline V gene, CDR1 is MNHEY and CDR2 is SMNVEV (reference sequence). Trimming removed 5 bases from V and 5 bases from J; junction bases left unmatched: 4. The chain is built from TRBV27 and TRBJ2-5; 11 nucleotides line up with TRBD2. The sequencing here drew on CD4+ or CD8+ T cells sorted from blood, taken in a trial of the OX40 agonist ivuxolimab. The receptor's source is an adult with an advanced solid tumor such as melanoma, head and neck, liver or kidney cancer. CDR3: CASSRRTSGETQYF. The CDR3 region has the DNA TGTGCCAGCAGTCGACGGACTAGCGGGGAGACCCAGTACTTC.